These 13 T cell receptor beta chains came from one sample sequenced in a study of CDR3 diversity in severe acne. TCRdb re-called the PCR reads with MiXCR, one entry per CDR3 protein. The sample lists about 97,000 distinct CDR3 sequences; roughly half were seen once. What was sequenced was blood. These TCRs come from a male donor with acne.

The rearrangement links TRBV4-1 to TRBJ2-7, with TRBD2 matching 9 bases. The CDR3 length is 15 residues. The V gene end was trimmed by 0 bases and the J gene end by 6 bases; junction bases not matched to a gene: 6. Germline CDR1 reads MGHRA; CDR2 reads YSYEKL. Here the CDR3 DNA reads TGCGCCAGCAGCCAAGATGGCGGGAGGGCCGGCGAGCAGTACTTC. This encodes CASSQDGGRAGEQYF.

This clonotype has only a few counts. The V and J genes are TRBV3-1 and TRBJ2-2; no firm D call. The CDR3 totals 11 residues. Trimming took off 2 bases at V and 8 bases at J, with 3 bases between the two ends. Germline loops: CDR1 LGHDT, CDR2 YNNKEL (reference sequence). CDR3 amino acids: CASSQKGELFF. Written as DNA, the CDR3 is TGTGCCAGCAGCCAAAAGGGGGAGCTGTTTTTT.

Comment on this clonotype: Germline is not matched at one junction end, which may reflect a read error. The rearrangement joins TRBV7-3 to TRBJ2-1, with D possibly matching TRBD2 (6 bases). This CDR3 is 15 amino acids long. CDR1 is SGHTA and CDR2 is FQGTGA in the germline V gene. The DNA of the CDR3 is TGTGCCAACAGCATTCCCGGCCTCCGCGGGGATGAGCAGTTCTTC. This encodes CANSIPGLRGDEQFF.

The CDR3 nucleotides read TGCAGCGTTGCCGACAGGGGCTCCTACGAGCAGTACTTC. Translating it yields CSVADRGSYEQYF. V is TRBV29-1 and J is TRBJ2-7; TRBD1 agrees at 8 bases. The CDR3 totals 13 residues. Germline CDR1 reads SQVTM; CDR2 reads ANQGSEA. The ends lost 4 bases at V and 0 bases at J; junction bases unmatched: 2.

This clonotype was recorded many times. The rearrangement uses TRBV10-3 and TRBJ2-1; D is possibly TRBD1 (5 bases). Germline CDR1 ENHRY, CDR2 SYGVKD. The CDR3 loop spans 13 amino acids. Trimming stripped 7 bases from V and 2 bases from J, with 9 bases between. In DNA form, the CDR3 reads TGTGCCATCAACCGGACACCCTACAATGAGCAGTTCTTC. Protein: CAINRTPYNEQFF.

This clonotype turned up a few times. The chain employs TRBV2 and TRBJ1-5, with D maybe TRBD1 (5 bases). Germline V gene data show CDR1 as SNHLY and CDR2 as FYNNEI. Trimming pared 2 bases from V and 3 bases from J, leaving 11 bases between. The CDR3 sequence is 15 residues long. As DNA, the CDR3 is TGTGCCAGCAGTGAATGGGGGGAAGACAATCAGCCCCAGCATTTT. Its translation is CASSEWGEDNQPQHF.

CDR3: CSAYSGKHGYTF. The CDR3 DNA follows: TGCAGCGCTTATTCAGGAAAGCATGGCTACACCTTC. This chain connects TRBV29-1 to TRBJ1-2; D is ambiguous. In germline, CDR1 is SQVTM, CDR2 ANQGSEA. V lost 7 bases to trimming and J lost 6 bases, with 15 bases between them. The CDR3 has 12 residues.

This clonotype appeared many times. This chain links TRBV6-6 with TRBJ2-7; weak D call: TRBD1 (6 bases). V was pared by 0 bases and J by 6 bases, with 9 bases between. Germline V gene lookup returns CDR1 MNHNY and CDR2 SVGAGI (reference sequence). The CDR3 consists of 13 residues. In DNA, the CDR3 is TGTGCCAGCAGTTACTCGGGCAGGGGCGAGCAGTACTTC. Protein sequence: CASSYSGRGEQYF.

This clonotype was counted ten times or more. The chain has TRBV20-1 and TRBJ2-3, with D possibly matching TRBD2 (5 bases). V dropped 5 bases and J dropped 2 bases, with 14 bases sitting between them. The CDR3 runs to 14 residues. The V gene's germline CDR1 is DFQATT and CDR2 SNEGSKA (reference sequence). CDR3 DNA sequence: TGCAGTGCTTTACCTAGCCACCCCACAGATACGCAGTATTTT. Residues: CSALPSHPTDTQYF.

With regard to this clonotype: A junction boundary mismatches the germline segment, possibly from a read error. The chain uses TRBV10-3 and TRBJ2-7; D is uncertain. CDR1 is ENHRY, CDR2 SYGVKD, per germline. The CDR3 extends over 14 amino acids. The CDR3 nucleotides read TGTGCCAGCAGTCCCAGTGGTCCCACCTACGAGCAGTACTTC. Amino acids: CASSPSGPTYEQYF.

A single count supports this clonotype. This may come from a read error, since a much larger clone is one base off. This rearrangement joins TRBV19 to TRBJ2-1, with 8 bases that match TRBD2. Germline loops: CDR1 LNHDA, CDR2 SQIVND (reference sequence). The CDR3 runs 17 residues. CDR3 bases: TGTGCCAGTAGTATCTCTAGCGGGCCCGGCTCCTACAGTGAGCAGTTCTTC. Translation gives CASSISSGPGSYSEQFF.

By share, this clonotype counts as medium-sized. The chain couples TRBV25-1 to TRBJ2-7; 10 positions match TRBD1. This CDR3 is built from 16 residues. Per germline, CDR1 MGHDK and CDR2 SYGVNS. Trimming cost V 4 bases and J 5 bases; bases outside gene matches: 11. This CDR3 is CASSAPGTGAPHEQYF. The CDR3 DNA reads as TGTGCCAGCAGTGCTCCCGGGACAGGGGCCCCTCACGAGCAGTACTTC.

V gene TRBV28 combines with J gene TRBJ1-1; unclear D gene. Germline assignment: CDR1 MDHEN and CDR2 SYDVKM. The CDR3 totals 15 residues. V was pared by 5 bases and J by 3 bases, with 16 bases between. The CDR3 DNA reads TGTGCCAGCAGTCCTAAGCGAGGGCCCGACACTGAAGCTTTCTTT. Protein sequence: CASSPKRGPDTEAFF.